This T cell receptor (beta chain) was obtained from a study of graft-versus-host responses after intestinal transplantation. A note on this clone: Its matching antigen is unknown.

Clones were read by immunoSEQ multiplex PCR, and TCRdb kept only the in-frame ones, dropping some. The sample has more than 65,000 clones, approximately 87% seen once. V lost 8 bases to trimming and J lost 7 bases, with 17 bases between them. The CDR3 extends over 14 amino acids. Germline V lookup: CDR1 SNHLY, CDR2 FYNNEI. Study-level results: Recipient marrow showed GvH clones, some seen first in ileum or blood.

This receptor was identified in a human donor who was the organ donor for an intestinal transplant. J is TRBJ1-4 and V is TRBV2; D remains unclear. Sequencing used unstimulated CD4+ T cells sorted from spleen or lymph node cells, obtained before transplant. Here the CDR3 DNA reads TGTGCCAGCCAGCGCGGGCAGTACGGTGAAAAACTGTTTTTT. It yields the protein CASQRGQYGEKLFF.